This TCR beta chain was found in a study of blood T cell repertoires in COVID-19. About the study: COVID-19 samples collected from the United States, Italy and Spain covered acute and convalescent phases.

The CDR3 runs to 13 residues. The V end lost 3 bases, the J end lost 7 bases, and 10 bases lay between the germline ends. Germline V gives CDR1 SGHKS, CDR2 YYEKEE (reference sequence). Per the original data handling: Using reference gene primer amplification, nucleated cell counts were estimated. Measured with immunoSEQ multiplex PCR; TCRdb has only the in-frame clones, and not every one. V, J and clone size reflect that table, while D and trimming were determined from the DNA. The sample contains fewer than 350,000 clones, 75% to 90% of which appear only once. The sequence came from a woman in her 30s who had recovered from COVID-19. The sequenced sample was peripheral blood. The rearrangement uses TRBV5-5 and TRBJ2-2; D is unresolved. CDR3 amino acids: CASSSSPGGELFF. The DNA for the CDR3 is TGTGCCAGCAGCTCGTCGCCGGGCGGGGAGCTGTTTTTT. Combining the CDR3 with reference TRBV5-5 and TRBJ2-2 gives the whole variable domain DAGVTQSPTHLIKTRGQQVTLRCSPISGHKSVSWYQQVLGQGPQFIFQYYEKEERGRGNFPDRFSARQFPNYSSELNVNALLLGDSALYLCASSSSPGGELFFGEGSRLTVL.